The rows below give T cell receptor beta chains drawn from one sample of a study of blood T cell repertoires in COVID-19. TCRdb keeps only in-frame clones here, not all; method: immunoSEQ multiplex PCR. The sample records approximately 400,000 clones, over 80% being singletons. Sequenced input: PBMCs or T cells enriched from blood (not recorded which). The source is a woman aged 50 to 65 who had recovered from COVID-19. Both conserved end residues are part of each CDR3. The D gene is left open where the match is weak. A row's size may be missing; if present it is once, few, many or a size class.

clone size	D gene	V gene	J gene	CDR3 protein	CDR3 DNA
-	TRBD2	TRBV19	TRBJ2-1	CASSQRLAGRDEQFF	TGTGCCAGTAGTCAAAGACTAGCGGGAAGAGATGAGCAGTTCTTC
once	TRBD1	TRBV9	TRBJ2-2	CASSNAGTGATGELFF	TGTGCCAGCTCCAATGCCGGGACAGGGGCCACCGGGGAGCTGTTTTTT
-	TRBD1	TRBV6-5	TRBJ2-7	CASTQSTGAYEQYF	TGTGCCAGCACCCAATCGACAGGGGCCTACGAGCAGTACTTC
-	-	TRBV30	TRBJ1-5	CAWSGTTFYQPQHF	TGTGCCTGGAGTGGTACGACTTTTTATCAGCCCCAGCATTTT
-	TRBD2	TRBV19	TRBJ2-1	CASSKSGRSNEQFF	TGTGCCAGTAGTAAGAGCGGGAGGAGCAATGAGCAGTTCTTC
few	TRBD1	TRBV2	TRBJ1-4	CASRQGARGEKLFF	TGTGCCAGCAGACAGGGGGCGAGGGGCGAAAAACTGTTTTTT
-	-	TRBV5-1	TRBJ1-3	CASSSQQGLRPGNTIYF	TGCGCCAGCAGCTCTCAGCAGGGGTTAAGACCTGGAAACACCATATATTTT
-	-	TRBV6-4	TRBJ2-6	CASSAQSSGANVLTF	TGTGCCAGCAGTGCACAGTCCTCTGGGGCCAACGTCCTGACTTTC
-	TRBD1	TRBV7-9	TRBJ1-2	CASSLGGTGDVYGYTF	TGTGCCAGCAGCTTAGGAGGGACAGGGGATGTCTATGGCTACACCTTC
-	-	TRBV4-3	TRBJ2-7	CASSQEMEPAGEQYF	TGCGCCAGCAGCCAAGAAATGGAGCCCGCGGGGGAGCAGTACTTC
few	TRBD1	TRBV7-9	TRBJ1-3	CASSVGQASSGNTIYF	TGTGCCAGCAGCGTGGGACAGGCAAGCTCTGGAAACACCATATATTTT
once	-	TRBV4-1	TRBJ1-6	CASSQDMRRPLHF	TGCGCCAGCAGCCAAGATATGCGGAGGCCCCTCCACTTT
few	-	TRBV30	TRBJ1-2	CAWSVAGVKDYGYTF	TGTGCCTGGAGTGTCGCAGGGGTAAAAGACTATGGCTACACCTTC
-	TRBD1	TRBV9	TRBJ1-1	CASSEGADSNTEAFF	TGTGCCAGCAGCGAGGGGGCGGACTCGAACACTGAAGCTTTCTTT
once	-	TRBV19	TRBJ1-2	CASSLTLLSGYTF	TGTGCCAGTAGTCTTACCCTACTTAGTGGCTACACCTTC
once	-	TRBV23-1	TRBJ1-4	CASLIGAPTNEKLFF	TGCGCCAGCTTGATTGGGGCTCCGACTAATGAAAAACTGTTTTTT
few	TRBD2	TRBV24-1	TRBJ2-1	CATSDKTSGHNEQFF	TGTGCCACCAGTGATAAGACTAGCGGACACAATGAGCAGTTCTTC
once	-	TRBV12-5	TRBJ2-7	CASGHGTGLYEQYF	TGTGCTAGTGGGCACGGGACTGGACTTTACGAGCAGTACTTC
-	-	TRBV9	TRBJ1-2	CASSVDSGLLGYTF	TGTGCCAGCAGCGTAGACTCAGGGCTACTTGGCTACACCTTC
-	TRBD2	TRBV20-1	TRBJ2-7	CSALGGEQYF	TGCAGTGCCCTCGGGGGGGAGCAGTACTTC
-	TRBD1	TRBV9	TRBJ1-3	CASSETTGVLSSGNTIYF	TGTGCCAGCAGCGAAACGACAGGGGTGCTTTCATCTGGAAACACCATATATTTT
few	-	TRBV12-3/TRBV12-4	TRBJ1-5	CASSFSGNQPQHF	TGTGCCAGCAGTTTTAGTGGCAATCAGCCCCAGCATTTT
-	TRBD1	TRBV29-1	TRBJ1-1	CSVLDRGHGGFSLVAFF	TGCAGCGTCCTCGACAGGGGGCATGGTGGGTTTTCCCTAGTGGCTTTCTTT